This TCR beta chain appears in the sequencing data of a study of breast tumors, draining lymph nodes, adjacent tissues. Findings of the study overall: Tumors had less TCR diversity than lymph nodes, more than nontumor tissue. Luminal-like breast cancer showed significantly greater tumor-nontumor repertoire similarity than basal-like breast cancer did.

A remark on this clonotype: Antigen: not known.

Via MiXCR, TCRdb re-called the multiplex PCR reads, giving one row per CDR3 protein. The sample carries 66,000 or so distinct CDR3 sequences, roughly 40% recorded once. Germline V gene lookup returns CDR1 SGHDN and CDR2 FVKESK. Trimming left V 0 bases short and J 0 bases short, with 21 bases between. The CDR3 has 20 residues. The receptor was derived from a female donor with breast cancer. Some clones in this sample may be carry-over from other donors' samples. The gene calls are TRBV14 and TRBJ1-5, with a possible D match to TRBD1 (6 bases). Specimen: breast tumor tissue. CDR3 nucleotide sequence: TGTGCCAGCAGCCAAGACAGGGGACGGACCGGGGAATATAGCAATCAGCCCCAGCATTTT. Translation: CASSQDRGRTGEYSNQPQHF.